Each of the 5 T cell receptor beta chains below was sequenced from the same sample in a study of spatial heterogeneity in lung cancer. TCRdb ran MiXCR on the 5' RACE reads and lists one entry per CDR3 protein. The repertoire consists of tens of thousands of distinct CDR3 sequences, with about 12% occurring once and the leading ten covering about 40%. This sample's time point: sample taken at primary tumor resection. Unsorted samples of tumor, nontumor lung or frozen PBMC had their whole RNA sequenced. Source: PBMCs, taken at surgery. The receptor source for this set is a male donor with early-stage non-small cell lung cancer.

This chain links TRBV30 with TRBJ1-6, with TRBD1 matching over 9 bases. CDR3 length: 14 residues. Germline lookup yields CDR1 GTSNPN and CDR2 SVGIG (reference sequence). Germline trimming cut 3 bases from V and 8 bases from J; bases unmatched to any gene: 5. The CDR3: CAWRDRGVDSPLHF. The CDR3 nucleotides read TGTGCCTGGAGGGACAGGGGAGTAGATTCACCCCTCCACTTT.

This clonotype is medium-sized within its sample. The V gene is TRBV20-1, the J gene TRBJ1-6; 7 bases agree with TRBD1. The CDR3 contains 15 residues. V lost 5 bases, J lost 5 bases, and 9 bases stayed unmatched. Germline loops: CDR1 DFQATT, CDR2 SNEGSKA (reference sequence). The DNA for the CDR3 is TGCAGTGCTCCCCACCGGACAGGAGATAATTCACCCCTCCACTTT. It yields the protein CSAPHRTGDNSPLHF.

This chain joins TRBV7-9 and TRBJ2-3; D ambiguous. The V gene's germline CDR1 is SEHNR and CDR2 FQNEAQ (reference sequence). Trimming pared 5 bases from V and 6 bases from J, leaving 9 bases between. The CDR3 consists of 12 residues. In nucleotides, the CDR3 is TGTGCCAGCAGCCCCGCAAGCGATACGCAGTATTTT. Its translation: CASSPASDTQYF.

This clonotype was seen repeatedly, ten times or more. The chain combines TRBV6-6 with TRBJ1-3; D possibly corresponds to TRBD1 (6 bases). The germline gives CDR1 MNHNY, CDR2 SVGAGI (reference sequence). The ends were cut back, 2 bases at V and 1 base at J, with 6 bases in the middle. This CDR3 has 14 amino acids. CDR3 in DNA: TGTGCCAGCAGTTACGGGACATCTGGAAACACCATATATTTT. Protein sequence: CASSYGTSGNTIYF.

This clonotype appeared a few times. This chain uses TRBV28 with TRBJ2-7; D tentatively reads TRBD1 or TRBD2 (5 bases each). V lost 6 bases and J 3 bases, leaving 15 bases between the germline ends. The germline CDR1 and CDR2 sequences are MDHEN and SYDVKM. CDR3 length equals 14 residues. The CDR3 bases are TGTGCCAGCAGCCGACCGGGACCACACTACGAGCAGTACTTC. The encoded protein is CASSRPGPHYEQYF.